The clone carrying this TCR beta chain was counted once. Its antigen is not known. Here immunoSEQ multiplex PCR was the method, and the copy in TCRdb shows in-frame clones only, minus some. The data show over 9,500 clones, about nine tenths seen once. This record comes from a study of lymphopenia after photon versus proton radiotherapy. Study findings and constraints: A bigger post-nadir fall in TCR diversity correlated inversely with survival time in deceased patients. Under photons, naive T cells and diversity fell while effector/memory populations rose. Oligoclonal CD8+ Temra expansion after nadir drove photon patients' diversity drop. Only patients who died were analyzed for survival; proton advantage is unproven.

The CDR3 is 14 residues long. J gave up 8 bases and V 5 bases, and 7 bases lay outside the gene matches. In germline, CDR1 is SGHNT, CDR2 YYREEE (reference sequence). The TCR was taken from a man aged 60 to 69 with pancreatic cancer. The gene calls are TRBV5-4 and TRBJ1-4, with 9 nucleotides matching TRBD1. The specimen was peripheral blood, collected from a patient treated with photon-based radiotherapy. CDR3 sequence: CASRSGTGTEKLFF. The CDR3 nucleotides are TGTGCCAGCAGGTCCGGGACAGGGACCGAAAAACTGTTTTTT. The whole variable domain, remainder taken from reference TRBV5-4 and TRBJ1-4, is ETGVTQSPTHLIKTRGQQVTLRCSSQSGHNTVSWYQQALGQGPQFIFQYYREEENGRGNFPPRFSGLQFPNYSSELNVNALELDDSALYLCASRSGTGTEKLFFGSGTQLSVL.